Listed below are T cell receptor beta chains from one sample, sequenced in a study of shared clonotypes between healthy human individuals. Some clones are missing from TCRdb's copy, which holds only in-frame ones; the method was immunoSEQ multiplex PCR. The repertoire holds 450,000 or so clones, 75% to 80% seen once, with around 12% in the top ten. The sample taken for sequencing was PBMCs. These receptor sequences come from a woman aged 35 to 49 in good health. Some clones in this sample may be carry-over from other donors' samples. CDR3s include the opening cysteine and the closing phenylalanine or tryptophan. A D gene is named only where the DNA matches it firmly. A row's size may be missing; if present it is once, few, many or a size class.

clone_size	v_call	j_call	d_call	cdr3_aa	cdr3_nt
many	TRBV7-9	TRBJ1-3	-	CASMSGTGNTIYF	TGTGCCAGCATGTCAGGGACTGGAAACACCATATATTTT
-	TRBV7-6	TRBJ2-3	TRBD2	CASSSPTSGSGVDTQYF	TGTGCCAGCAGCTCCCCGACTAGCGGGAGCGGAGTAGATACGCAGTATTTT
-	TRBV9	TRBJ2-3	TRBD1	CASSTTPGTGVTDTQYF	TGTGCCAGCAGCACTACACCCGGGACAGGGGTCACAGATACGCAGTATTTT
-	TRBV27	TRBJ2-5	-	CASSLGYQETQYF	TGTGCCAGCAGTTTAGGGTACCAAGAGACCCAGTACTTC
-	TRBV23-1	TRBJ2-1	-	CASSQSLGRLANSYNEQFF	TGCGCCAGCAGTCAATCATTAGGGCGGCTAGCGAACTCCTACAATGAGCAGTTCTTC
-	TRBV7-2	TRBJ1-2	-	CASSPPFRSDYGYTF	TGTGCCAGCAGCCCCCCATTCCGGTCAGACTATGGCTACACCTTC
-	TRBV10-3	TRBJ2-7	TRBD1	CAINIGTGTYEQYF	TGTGCCATCAATATAGGGACAGGTACCTACGAGCAGTACTTC
-	TRBV30	TRBJ1-3	-	CAWSIRGSGNTIYF	TGTGCCTGGAGCATCCGGGGCTCTGGAAACACCATATATTTT
many	TRBV7-3	TRBJ1-1	-	CASSLTGGPGTEAFF	TGTGCCAGCAGCTTAACGGGGGGTCCGGGCACTGAAGCTTTCTTT
-	TRBV5-4	TRBJ1-2	-	CASSLPQENYGYTF	TGTGCCAGCAGCTTGCCCCAGGAAAACTATGGCTACACCTTC
-	TRBV29-1	TRBJ2-2	-	CSVTAANTGELFF	TGCAGCGTGACGGCAGCGAACACCGGGGAGCTGTTTTTT
-	TRBV19	TRBJ1-5	-	CASSIARLNQPQHF	TGTGCCAGTAGTATTGCCAGGCTAAATCAGCCCCAGCATTTT
many	TRBV27	TRBJ2-1	-	CASLPGGSSYNEQFF	TGTGCCAGCCTCCCGGGGGGCAGCTCCTACAATGAGCAGTTCTTC
-	TRBV28	TRBJ2-7	-	CASSHLYEQYF	TGTGCCAGCAGTCATCTCTACGAGCAGTACTTC
few	TRBV11-1	TRBJ1-1	-	CASSRDLRRTEAFF	TGTGCCAGCAGCCGGGACCTCCGGCGGACTGAAGCTTTCTTT
-	TRBV15	TRBJ2-2	TRBD2	CATSREGGLAVTGELFF	TGTGCCACCAGCAGAGAGGGGGGACTAGCGGTCACCGGGGAGCTGTTTTTT
-	TRBV28	TRBJ1-1	-	CASSSLTDEAFF	TGTGCCAGCAGTAGCTTGACAGATGAAGCTTTCTTT
-	TRBV11-2	TRBJ2-7	-	CASSLGRGEQYF	TGTGCCAGCAGCTTAGGGAGGGGAGAGCAGTACTTC
once	TRBV9	TRBJ1-2	-	CASSVGGRAYGYTF	TGTGCCAGCAGCGTAGGGGGCAGGGCGTATGGCTACACCTTC
-	TRBV6-5	TRBJ2-7	-	CASSYNRAYEQYF	TGTGCCAGCAGTTACAACAGAGCCTACGAGCAGTACTTC
-	TRBV30	TRBJ1-2	-	CALEGWVQESYGYTF	TGTGCCCTGGAGGGGTGGGTGCAGGAGAGCTATGGCTACACCTTC
-	TRBV5-4	TRBJ2-5	-	CASSSARGGRETQYF	TGTGCCAGCAGCTCGGCTAGAGGGGGAAGGGAGACCCAGTACTTC
-	TRBV28	TRBJ2-7	TRBD1	CASSLGQGAYEQYF	TGTGCCAGCAGTTTGGGACAGGGGGCCTACGAGCAGTACTTC